This passage covers 9 T cell receptor beta chains from one sample sequenced in a study of beta chain features in type 1 diabetes (dated by TCRdb to the late 2010s). Library construction relied on the immunoSEQ multiplex PCR assay. The entire amount of isolated RNA was reverse transcribed using the High Capacity cDNA Reverse Transcription Kit, so the sequenced TCRB transcripts were expressed ones. In TCRdb, the immuneACCESS table is reduced to in-frame sequences with V and J assigned. These tables do not hold every clone; where another copy was compared, an unresolved V gene accounts for under half, and the others remain unexplained. A total of approximately 330,000 clones appear in this sample, about 11% of them only once. The ten largest account for roughly 0.014% of the sample. Sequencing used naive CD4+ T cells from blood. In light of the paper, this sample's cell subset or site label describes: true naive CD4+ T cells. The origin of the receptors is a woman between 25 and 40 years old in good health.

The CDR3 region has the DNA TGTGCCAGCAGCGGAGGACGGTGGGGCTCGGAGACCCAGTACTTC. Its protein is CASSGGRWGSETQYF. The chain recombines TRBV9 with TRBJ2-5; tentative D call: TRBD1 (5 bases). V shed 3 bases and J shed 5 bases, with 17 bases lying between them. CDR3 length: 15 residues. The germline V gene encodes CDR1 SGDLS and CDR2 YYNGEE.

The sample holds a few counts of this clone. The V and J genes are TRBV2 and TRBJ2-7; D perhaps matches TRBD2 (6 bases). There are 15 residues in the CDR3. V was cut by 6 bases and J by 0 bases, with 15 bases left in between. Germline-derived CDR1 and CDR2 are SNHLY and FYNNEI. The CDR3 loop is CASRSTGTGSYEQYF. Here the CDR3 DNA reads TGTGCCAGCAGATCCACCGGGACTGGCTCCTACGAGCAGTACTTC.

The chain recombines TRBV7-9 with TRBJ2-3, with D possibly being TRBD2 (6 bases). Trimming shortened V by 3 bases and J by 0 bases, and 13 bases separated the two germline ends. This CDR3 spans 16 amino acids. Germline V gives CDR1 SEHNR, CDR2 FQNEAQ (reference sequence). In DNA, the CDR3 is TGTGCCAGCAGCTTGATCCTAGCGACTAGCACAGATACGCAGTATTTT. This translates into CASSLILATSTDTQYF.

The chain couples TRBV6-1 to TRBJ2-7, with TRBD2 identical over 11 bases. The V gene end was trimmed by 6 bases and the J gene end by 6 bases; junction bases not matched to a gene: 7. The CDR3 covers 14 residues. CDR1 and CDR2 from the germline V gene are MNHNS and SASEGT. CDR3 sequence (DNA): TGTGCCAGCAGGGGGACTAGCGGAACAGGCGAGCAGTACTTC. It translates to CASRGTSGTGEQYF.

In its sample, this clone was seen a few times. The rearrangement uses TRBV9 and TRBJ2-3; 12 bases are a match to TRBD1. The CDR3 covers 15 residues. Losses at the gene ends were 3 bases for V and 4 bases for J; bases not matched to a gene: 3. The V gene's germline CDR1 is SGDLS and CDR2 YYNGEE. CDR3 protein: CASSGGTGGADTQYF. The CDR3 DNA reads as TGTGCCAGCAGCGGCGGGACAGGGGGCGCAGATACGCAGTATTTT. Drawing the rest from reference TRBV9 and TRBJ2-3, the complete variable domain is DSGVTQTPKHLITATGQRVTLRCSPRSGDLSVYWYQQSLDQGLQFLIQYYNGEERAKGNILERFSAQQFPDLHSELNLSSLELGDSALYFCASSGGTGGADTQYFGPGTRLTVL.

This clone was counted a few times. The V and J genes are TRBV9 and TRBJ2-5; TRBD2 matches at 8 bases. The CDR3 is 15 residues long. CDR1 is SGDLS and CDR2 is YYNGEE in the germline V gene. Unmatched junction bases numbered 5, after V lost 0 bases and J lost 4 bases. The CDR3 DNA sequence: TGTGCCAGCAGCGTAGAAGCGGGAGTTCGAGAGACCCAGTACTTC. The encoded protein is CASSVEAGVRETQYF.

DNA of the CDR3: TGTGCCAGCAGTGCCGACGGACAGGCCGGGGGCACCTTC. Amino acid sequence: CASSADGQAGGTF. The chain links TRBV2 to TRBJ1-2; 7 bases line up with TRBD1. CDR3 length equals 13 residues. Germline V gene sequence: CDR1 SNHLY, CDR2 FYNNEI. Unmatched junction bases numbered 12, after V lost 4 bases and J lost 13 bases.

The table lists this clone with a few counts. The CDR3 region has the DNA TGTGCCTGGAGTAGGGGGGGAGAGAACACTGAAGCTTTCTTT. It encodes CAWSRGGENTEAFF. This chain uses TRBV30 with TRBJ1-1; the D gene is possibly TRBD1 (6 bases). CDR1 GTSNPN and CDR2 SVGIG come from the germline V gene (reference sequence). This CDR3 is 14 amino acids long. Trimming removed 2 bases at V and 1 base at J, with 11 bases between.

The chain recombines TRBV7-2 with TRBJ2-7, with TRBD1 identical over 9 bases. The CDR3 is 16 residues long. J gave up 2 bases and V 5 bases, and 10 bases lay outside the gene matches. In germline, CDR1 is SGHTA, CDR2 FQGNSA. CDR3 sequence reads: CASSPTGGLYTYEQYF. The DNA for the CDR3 is TGTGCCAGCAGCCCCACAGGGGGCCTTTATACCTACGAGCAGTACTTC.